The following is a T cell receptor beta chain sequence with its context. Assay used: immunoSEQ multiplex PCR; TCRdb lists only in-frame clones, some missing. The sample lists approximately 94,000 clones; roughly 80% were seen once. The sample originates from a study of radiotherapy plus CTLA-4 blockade in lung cancer. Study at large: Objective responses were documented in under 20% of patients, with disease control in approximately 32%.

The sequences come from peripheral blood, collected from a patient treated with radiotherapy plus ipilimumab. This clonotype originated in a human donor with non-small cell lung cancer that progressed on radiotherapy plus ipilimumab.

CDR3 amino acids: CASSPHGAAYEQYV. The CDR3 coding sequence is TGTGCCAGCAGTCCTCATGGAGCGGCCTACGAGCAGTACGTC. The V call is TRBV28, the J call TRBJ2-7; tentative D call: TRBD2 (5 bases). Per germline, CDR1 MDHEN and CDR2 SYDVKM. V was clipped by 5 bases and J by 2 bases, with 13 bases between them. The CDR3 has 14 residues.